The T cell receptor beta chain under discussion was sequenced for a study of blood T cell repertoires in COVID-19. For the study at large: COVID-19 samples collected from the United States, Italy and Spain covered acute and convalescent phases. PBMCs, B-cell-depleted T cells, or T cells provided the cDNA or gDNA that made up the material.

In the original analysis: Reference gene primer amplification yielded estimated nucleated cell counts. Method: immunoSEQ multiplex PCR; TCRdb's copy keeps in-frame clones and lacks some. V and J calls and clone size come straight from that table; D and trimming were deduced from the DNA. This table has around 77,000 clones, under 95% appearing once. The CDR3 covers 15 residues. CDR1 is MGHRA and CDR2 is YSYEKL in the germline V gene. V dropped 0 bases and J dropped 1 base, with 7 bases sitting between them. The chain recombines TRBV4-1 with TRBJ2-1; the D is unclear. The receptor comes from an elderly woman with active or convalescent COVID-19. Sequenced sample: peripheral blood. CDR3 sequence (DNA): TGCGCCAGCAGCCAAGACTACGTATCCTACAATGAGCAGTTCTTC. Its translation: CASSQDYVSYNEQFF.